A single sample is the source of the 15 T cell receptor beta chains below, sequenced in a study of neurological immune-mediated disorders. Via MiXCR, TCRdb re-called the 5' RACE reads, giving one row per CDR3 protein. The table has around 44,000 distinct CDR3 sequences, roughly 14% seen once; the top ten hold approximately 3.5%. The sample consisted of CD4+ T cells from blood. The receptors were sampled from an older woman with HTLV-1-associated myelopathy (HAM/TSP).

This clonotype was seen repeatedly, ten times or more. The gene calls are TRBV20-1 and TRBJ2-5; either TRBD1 or TRBD2 may supply D (5 bases each). Germline CDR1 and CDR2: DFQATT and SNEGSKA (reference sequence). The CDR3 loop spans 14 amino acids. The V and J ends lost 6 bases and 5 bases respectively, with 19 bases between them. CDR3 in amino acids: CSAGASGRRETQYF. The CDR3 DNA reads TGCAGTGCGGGAGCCTCGGGACGGCGGGAGACCCAGTACTTC.

In its sample, this clonotype was seen many times. The rearrangement joins TRBV29-1 to TRBJ2-2; D ambiguous. V shed 4 bases and J shed 4 bases, with 7 bases lying between them. The CDR3 runs to 12 residues. Looked up from germline, CDR1 is SQVTM and CDR2 is ANQGSEA. For the CDR3, the DNA is TGCAGCGTTGGGCCTAGCACCGGGGAGCTGTTTTTT. Its translation: CSVGPSTGELFF.

This clonotype was seen repeatedly, ten times or more. This chain connects TRBV11-2 to TRBJ2-7, with 9 positions matching TRBD1. The J segment lost 2 bases and the V segment lost 2 bases, leaving 7 bases of the junction unmatched. Germline CDR1 is SGHAT and CDR2 is FQNNGV. The CDR3 is made up of 16 amino acids. For the CDR3, the DNA is TGTGCCAGCAGCTTAAGTGGGACAGGGTACACCTACGAGCAGTACTTC. It translates to CASSLSGTGYTYEQYF. Combining the CDR3 with reference TRBV11-2 and TRBJ2-7 gives the whole variable domain EAGVAQSPRYKIIEKRQSVAFWCNPISGHATLYWYQQILGQGPKLLIQFQNNGVVDDSQLPKDRFSAERLKGVDSTLKIQPAKLEDSAVYLCASSLSGTGYTYEQYFGPGTRLTVT.

This clonotype was recorded at least ten times. The V and J genes are TRBV3-1 and TRBJ1-2; TRBD1 aligns across 7 bases. CDR3 length equals 14 residues. The V gene end was trimmed by 0 bases and the J gene end by 7 bases; junction bases not matched to a gene: 5. Looked up from germline, CDR1 is LGHDT and CDR2 is YNNKEL (reference sequence). In nucleotides, the CDR3 is TGTGCCAGCAGCCAAGAAAACAGGGGAACTGGCTACACCTTC. Translated, it gives CASSQENRGTGYTF.

This clonotype came up many times. This chain joins TRBV5-4 and TRBJ2-1; 8 bases agree with TRBD1. The germline CDR1 and CDR2 sequences are SGHNT and YYREEE (reference sequence). J lost 6 bases, V lost 2 bases, and 1 base had no gene match. CDR3 length: 13 residues. The CDR3 spells CASSFDRGNEQFF. As DNA, the CDR3 is TGTGCCAGCAGCTTTGACAGGGGCAATGAGCAGTTCTTC.

This clonotype came up many times. V is TRBV20-1 and J is TRBJ1-1, with TRBD1 matching 7 bases. This CDR3 region has 15 residues. Trimming removed 3 bases from V and 4 bases from J; junction bases left unmatched: 11. Germline assignment: CDR1 DFQATT and CDR2 SNEGSKA (reference sequence). The CDR3 region is CSASPSTGFSTEAFF. The CDR3 coding sequence is TGCAGTGCTAGTCCCTCGACAGGGTTTAGCACTGAAGCTTTCTTT.

This clonotype occurred many times. This sequence joins TRBV4-1 and TRBJ2-1; D is unresolved. Looked up from germline, CDR1 is MGHRA and CDR2 is YSYEKL. The CDR3 has 14 residues. Between the trimmed V and J ends, which lost 1 base and 12 bases, there was a span of 16 bases. The CDR3, as DNA: TGCGCCAGCAGCCAAGCCCGGGTCCAGAGTGGGCAGTTCTTC. It codes for CASSQARVQSGQFF.

This clonotype was observed at least ten times. The chain uses TRBV7-2 and TRBJ2-3, with a tentative D call TRBD2 (5 bases). The V end lost 5 bases, the J end lost 4 bases, and 13 bases lay between the germline ends. The germline V gene encodes CDR1 SGHTA and CDR2 FQGNSA. The CDR3 totals 14 residues. The CDR3 bases are TGTGCCAGCAGCCTTAGGACTGGCGCAGATACGCAGTATTTT. Its translation: CASSLRTGADTQYF.

This clonotype was recorded a few times. This chain joins TRBV20-1 and TRBJ1-1, with TRBD1 as a possible D gene (5 bases). The CDR3 length is 12 residues. Per the germline V gene, CDR1 is DFQATT and CDR2 is SNEGSKA (reference sequence). The germline V and J ends were trimmed by 5 bases and 1 base, with 8 bases remaining between them. DNA of the CDR3: TGCAGTGCTCAGACAGCGAACACTGAAGCTTTCTTT. Translation gives CSAQTANTEAFF.

This clonotype appeared many times. V and J are TRBV20-1 and TRBJ2-3; D uncertain. The length of the CDR3 is 14 residues. Germline V gene data show CDR1 as DFQATT and CDR2 as SNEGSKA (reference sequence). V was shortened by 6 bases and J by 0 bases, with 13 bases between the two germline ends. CDR3 in DNA: TGCAGTGCCAGGATGACGGAGAGCACAGATACGCAGTATTTT. It codes for CSARMTESTDTQYF.

In this sample, this clonotype turned up many times. V and J are TRBV20-1 and TRBJ2-3; tentative D call: TRBD2 (5 bases). CDR3 length equals 15 residues. Germline values: CDR1 DFQATT, CDR2 SNEGSKA (reference sequence). With 6 bases removed from V and 4 bases from J, the gap between germline ends came to 20 bases. The CDR3 bases are TGCAGTGCCAAGGCGTGGGGAATGGAGGCAGATACGCAGTATTTT. Translation: CSAKAWGMEADTQYF.

This clonotype was seen at least ten times. V gene TRBV5-1 combines with J gene TRBJ1-1; D remains unclear. The V end lost 4 bases, the J end lost 3 bases, and 13 bases lay between the germline ends. The CDR3 runs to 14 residues. CDR1 and CDR2 from the germline V gene are SGHRS and YFSETQ. The CDR3 nucleotides are TGCGCCAGCAGCCTAACAGTAACCGACACTGAAGCTTTCTTT. Translating it yields CASSLTVTDTEAFF.

In its sample, this clonotype was seen many times. The chain uses TRBV5-1 and TRBJ2-1; 7 bases agree with TRBD2. The CDR3 spans 15 residues. V shed 2 bases and J 1 base; nucleotides not matched to a gene: 3. The germline gives CDR1 SGHRS, CDR2 YFSETQ. The CDR3 sequence is CASSFLAESYNEQFF. CDR3 nucleotide sequence: TGCGCCAGCAGCTTTCTAGCGGAATCCTACAATGAGCAGTTCTTC. The complete variable domain, with remaining parts taken from reference TRBV5-1 and TRBJ2-1, reads KAGVTQTPRYLIKTRGQQVTLSCSPISGHRSVSWYQQTPGQGLQFLFEYFSETQRNKGNFPGRFSGRQFSNSRSEMNVSTLELGDSALYLCASSFLAESYNEQFFGPGTRLTVL.

Many counts were recorded for this clonotype. The V gene is TRBV7-2, the J gene TRBJ2-2, with a weak D call TRBD1 (5 bases). CDR3 length equals 15 residues. CDR1 is SGHTA, CDR2 FQGNSA, per germline. V was trimmed by 5 bases and J by 1 base, leaving 11 bases between them. The CDR3 loop reads CASSPGHLNTGELFF. CDR3 bases: TGTGCCAGCAGCCCCGGACACCTGAACACCGGGGAGCTGTTTTTT.

The sample holds many counts of this clonotype. The chain uses TRBV27 and TRBJ2-3; tentative D call: TRBD2 (5 bases). Germline values: CDR1 MNHEY, CDR2 SMNVEV (reference sequence). V lost 6 bases to trimming and J lost 0 bases, with 16 bases between them. CDR3 length: 16 residues. The CDR3 DNA sequence: TGTGCCAGCAGAACGTTTATATCGGGGAGCACAGATACGCAGTATTTT. Protein product: CASRTFISGSTDTQYF.